Each of the 27 T cell receptor beta chains below was sequenced from the same sample in a study of CD8 T cells in ankylosing spondylitis. TCRdb reprocessed the 5' RACE reads with MiXCR, giving one entry per CDR3 protein. This table holds 150,000 to 200,000 distinct CDR3 sequences, about a third found once. Sample: synovial fluid, either unsorted or a sorted T cell fraction (not recorded which). These receptors were obtained from a male donor with ankylosing spondylitis.

The V and J genes are TRBV18 and TRBJ2-7; D not certain. The CDR3 consists of 14 residues. Germline-derived CDR1 and CDR2 are KGHSH and LQKENI. The ends were cut back, 3 bases at V and 3 bases at J, with 12 bases in the middle. The CDR3 bases are TGTGCCAGCTCACCCACAGTAGACGGCTACGAGCAGTACTTC. This codes for CASSPTVDGYEQYF.

This clonotype appeared a few times. The gene calls are TRBV6-5 and TRBJ1-5; the D gene is possibly TRBD1 (5 bases). This CDR3 spans 15 amino acids. V gave up 0 bases and J gave up 5 bases, with 11 bases separating them. Germline CDR1 MNHEY, CDR2 SVGAGI. CDR3 sequence: CASSYSAGSDQPQHF. The CDR3 nucleotides are TGTGCCAGCAGTTACTCGGCAGGGTCAGATCAGCCCCAGCATTTT.

The rearrangement uses TRBV6-2 or TRBV6-3 and TRBJ1-5; TRBD1 matches 8 bases. Per germline, CDR1 MNHEY and CDR2 SVGEGT. This CDR3 contains 18 residues. The V and J ends lost 0 bases and 3 bases, in that order; junction bases with no gene match: 10. CDR3 nucleotides: TGTGCCAGCAGTTACTCGCAAACGGGACAGGTGTACAATCAGCCCCAGCATTTT. Translating it yields CASSYSQTGQVYNQPQHF.

The genes are TRBV29-1 and TRBJ2-1; TRBD2 matches at 13 bases. After removal of 4 bases from V and 8 bases from J, the junction contained 5 bases not matched to a gene. The CDR3 has 14 amino acids. Germline V lookup: CDR1 SQVTM, CDR2 ANQGSEA. CDR3 amino acids: CSVAGLAGVDEQFF. CDR3 DNA: TGCAGCGTTGCAGGACTAGCGGGAGTCGATGAGCAGTTCTTC.

The rearrangement joins TRBV5-1 to TRBJ1-3, with D hard to call. Germline CDR1 and CDR2: SGHRS and YFSETQ. V was shortened by 1 base and J by 9 bases, with 14 bases between the two germline ends. This CDR3 has 14 amino acids. The CDR3 sequence is CASSLISSGGTIYF. The CDR3 DNA is TGCGCCAGCAGCTTGATCTCAAGTGGTGGCACCATATATTTT.

The chain carries TRBV5-1 and TRBJ1-2, with TRBD1 as a possible D gene (5 bases). The V end was cut by 1 base, the J end by 4 bases, with 17 bases between. The germline V gene encodes CDR1 SGHRS and CDR2 YFSETQ. This CDR3 is built from 16 residues. The CDR3 DNA reads as TGCGCCAGCAGCTTGTATTCGGCAGTCGGGGGCTATGGCTACACCTTC. It translates to CASSLYSAVGGYGYTF. The full variable domain, completed using reference TRBV5-1 and TRBJ1-2, is KAGVTQTPRYLIKTRGQQVTLSCSPISGHRSVSWYQQTPGQGLQFLFEYFSETQRNKGNFPGRFSGRQFSNSRSEMNVSTLELGDSALYLCASSLYSAVGGYGYTFGSGTRLTVV.

This clonotype was observed a handful of times. The rearrangement links TRBV10-3 to TRBJ1-1; D not resolved. V shed 2 bases and J shed 4 bases, with 11 bases lying between them. The germline CDR1 and CDR2 sequences are ENHRY and SYGVKD. The CDR3 has 14 amino acids. The CDR3 DNA sequence: TGTGCCATCAGTGAGACCATTCTGGGCACTGAAGCTTTCTTT. Its protein is CAISETILGTEAFF.

The table lists this clonotype with many counts. The rearrangement joins TRBV18 to TRBJ2-7; no reliable D call. Germline V lookup: CDR1 KGHSH, CDR2 LQKENI. V was clipped by 6 bases and J by 0 bases, with 3 bases between them. This CDR3 is built from 11 residues. This CDR3 reads CASSASYEQYF. Written as DNA, the CDR3 is TGTGCCAGCTCGGCCTCCTACGAGCAGTACTTC.

The rearrangement uses TRBV5-1 and TRBJ1-6, with D unclear. The V end lost 0 bases, the J end lost 11 bases, and 12 bases lay between the germline ends. The CDR3 is made up of 14 amino acids. Germline V CDR1 and CDR2: SGHRS, YFSETQ. In nucleotides, the CDR3 is TGCGCCAGCAGCTTGGGGTCAGAATCTGCACCCCTCCACTTT. Translated: CASSLGSESAPLHF.

The chain employs TRBV19 and TRBJ2-2; possibly TRBD1 for D (5 bases). With 0 bases removed from V and 1 base from J, the gap between germline ends came to 9 bases. The CDR3 totals 16 residues. Germline CDR1 is LNHDA and CDR2 is SQIVND (reference sequence). CDR3 sequence: CASSIDQGRNTGELFF. CDR3 DNA: TGTGCCAGTAGTATAGATCAGGGAAGGAACACCGGGGAGCTGTTTTTT.

This clonotype was observed a few times. The chain combines TRBV5-1 with TRBJ2-7, with D possibly TRBD1 on 5 matching bases. The length of the CDR3 is 14 residues. Germline V CDR1 and CDR2: SGHRS, YFSETQ. The V gene lost 0 bases and the J gene lost 2 bases, with 9 bases spanning the gap. The CDR3 DNA sequence: TGCGCCAGCAGCTTGGGGGGCCAACCCTACGAGCAGTACTTC. Amino acid sequence: CASSLGGQPYEQYF. The full variable domain, completed using reference TRBV5-1 and TRBJ2-7, is KAGVTQTPRYLIKTRGQQVTLSCSPISGHRSVSWYQQTPGQGLQFLFEYFSETQRNKGNFPGRFSGRQFSNSRSEMNVSTLELGDSALYLCASSLGGQPYEQYFGPGTRLTVT.

This clonotype is medium-sized (0.01 to 0.1%). The rearrangement uses TRBV10-3 and TRBJ2-3; 7 bases fit TRBD2. Germline CDR1 is ENHRY and CDR2 is SYGVKD. With V trimmed by 2 bases and J by 4 bases, 9 bases remained unmatched. The CDR3 contains 16 residues. The CDR3 protein is CAISEPGLQVADTQYF. In nucleotides, the CDR3 is TGTGCCATCAGTGAGCCGGGACTACAGGTCGCAGATACGCAGTATTTT.

The chain is built from TRBV7-8 and TRBJ1-5; D is perhaps TRBD1 (5 bases). Germline V gene data show CDR1 as SGHVS and CDR2 as FQNEAQ. The CDR3 covers 15 residues. Trimming removed 5 bases from V and 0 bases from J, with 11 bases in between. CDR3 protein: CASSPGLHSNQPQHF. The CDR3 DNA reads as TGTGCCAGCAGCCCAGGGCTTCATAGCAATCAGCCCCAGCATTTT.

Concerning this clonotype itself: This may arise from a read error, as a much more abundant clone is one base away. The chain carries TRBV20-1 and TRBJ2-5, with 14 bases aligning to TRBD2. Germline CDR1 DFQATT, CDR2 SNEGSKA (reference sequence). The CDR3 runs 17 residues. CDR3 in DNA: TGCTGTGCCCGCGGGACTAGCGGGAGCCTATATAGGGAGACCCAGTACTTC. Its translation is CCARGTSGSLYRETQYF.

This clonotype was seen more than once but under ten times. Here the CDR3 DNA reads TGTGCCAGCAGTGATACAGGGGTCTACGAGCAGTACTTC. The encoded protein is CASSDTGVYEQYF. J is TRBJ2-7 and V is TRBV6-1; TRBD1 matches at 7 bases. V lost 3 bases, J lost 3 bases, and 2 bases stayed unmatched. CDR1 MNHNS and CDR2 SASEGT come from the germline V gene. The CDR3 spans 13 residues.

This clonotype showed up just a few times. The chain uses TRBV7-9 and TRBJ1-4; 7 bases are shared with TRBD1. CDR3 size: 15 residues. V was pared by 0 bases and J by 7 bases, with 5 bases of the junction left unmatched. Germline lookup yields CDR1 SEHNR and CDR2 FQNEAQ (reference sequence). The CDR3 is CASSLAGQDTEKLFF. In DNA, the CDR3 is TGTGCCAGCAGCTTAGCCGGACAGGATACTGAAAAACTGTTTTTT.

This clonotype turned up a few times. The rearrangement joins TRBV5-1 to TRBJ2-5; TRBD1 matches at 10 bases. Germline CDR1 SGHRS, CDR2 YFSETQ. Trimming took 1 base from V and 3 from J; bases not matched to a gene: 15. The CDR3 contains 19 residues. The CDR3 here is CASSLFAGTGDPKKETQYF. CDR3 bases: TGCGCCAGCAGCTTGTTCGCCGGGACAGGGGACCCTAAAAAAGAGACCCAGTACTTC.

The chain links TRBV28 to TRBJ2-3; the D gene is possibly TRBD2 (7 bases). V was shortened by 6 bases and J by 1 base, with 29 bases between the two germline ends. Germline V lookup: CDR1 MDHEN, CDR2 SYDVKM. CDR3 length equals 20 residues. The CDR3 protein is CASSPWRKGGGSGGTDTQYF. The CDR3 DNA follows: TGTGCCAGCAGCCCCTGGAGGAAGGGAGGGGGGTCGGGGGGCACAGATACGCAGTATTTT.

The J gene is TRBJ2-7, the V gene TRBV20-1, with TRBD2 matching 11 bases. CDR1 is DFQATT, CDR2 SNEGSKA, per germline (reference sequence). With V trimmed by 4 bases and J by 3 bases, 5 bases remained unmatched. CDR3 length: 14 residues. The CDR3 protein is CSATSGLADYEQYF. The CDR3 DNA reads as TGCAGTGCTACATCGGGACTAGCGGACTACGAGCAGTACTTC.

The V gene is TRBV5-1, the J gene TRBJ1-4; tentatively, D is TRBD1 (6 bases). CDR1 SGHRS and CDR2 YFSETQ come from the germline V gene. This CDR3 comprises 17 residues. V was shortened by 2 bases and J by 0 bases, with 14 bases between the two germline ends. The CDR3 sequence is CASSLSQGATTNEKLFF. CDR3 nucleotide sequence: TGCGCCAGCAGCTTATCACAGGGTGCAACAACTAATGAAAAACTGTTTTTT. The whole variable domain, filled in from reference TRBV5-1 and TRBJ1-4, reads KAGVTQTPRYLIKTRGQQVTLSCSPISGHRSVSWYQQTPGQGLQFLFEYFSETQRNKGNFPGRFSGRQFSNSRSEMNVSTLELGDSALYLCASSLSQGATTNEKLFFGSGTQLSVL.

This clonotype occurred many times. The chain carries TRBV12-3 or TRBV12-4 and TRBJ2-1; TRBD2 matches at 8 bases. The CDR3 loop spans 15 amino acids. J gave up 0 bases and V 7 bases, and 5 bases lay outside the gene matches. CDR3 coding DNA: TGTGCCAGCAAGCCGGGGGGGAGCTCCTACAATGAGCAGTTCTTC. The encoded protein is CASKPGGSSYNEQFF.

This sequence joins TRBV27 and TRBJ2-1, with TRBD2 as a possible D gene (5 bases). In germline, CDR1 is MNHEY, CDR2 SMNVEV (reference sequence). This CDR3 spans 12 amino acids. The germline V and J ends were trimmed by 5 bases and 13 bases, with 15 bases remaining between them. CDR3 sequence (DNA): TGTGCCAGCAGTCCCAAAAGCGGTCCCCAGTTCTTC. This encodes CASSPKSGPQFF.

A few counts support this clonotype. The CDR3 region is CASRSAGKPDTQYF. The CDR3 nucleotides read TGTGCCAGCAGATCTGCGGGAAAACCAGATACGCAGTATTTT. The chain has TRBV28 and TRBJ2-3, with D possibly being TRBD2 (6 bases). Germline CDR1 MDHEN, CDR2 SYDVKM. This CDR3 comprises 14 residues. V was trimmed by 6 bases and J by 4 bases, leaving 14 bases between them.

This clonotype showed up many times. This chain links TRBV28 with TRBJ1-6, with D hard to call. V shed 4 bases and J shed 10 bases, with 17 bases lying between them. CDR1 is MDHEN, CDR2 SYDVKM, per germline. The CDR3 covers 15 residues. The CDR3, as DNA: TGTGCCAGCAGTTATGATATGGGCCACGGGTCACCCCTCCACTTT. Its protein is CASSYDMGHGSPLHF.

The V gene is TRBV7-3, the J gene TRBJ1-5, with D maybe TRBD1 (5 bases). CDR1 is SGHTA and CDR2 is FQGTGA in the germline V gene. The CDR3 spans 16 residues. V lost 11 bases and J lost 0, with 20 bases in between. CDR3 in DNA: TGTGCCCGCAAGGGCCGGGACTTCAATAGCAATCAGCCCCAGCATTTT. This codes for CARKGRDFNSNQPQHF.

This clonotype has at least ten counts. The gene calls are TRBV21-1 and TRBJ2-3. TRBV21-1 is reported as a pseudogene. The CDR3 totals 13 residues. The chain's CDR3 is CASSHKSPDTQYF. The CDR3 DNA is TGTGCCAGCAGCCATAAGTCACCAGATACGCAGTATTTT.

Many counts were recorded for this clonotype. The chain employs TRBV3-1 and TRBJ2-7; D may be TRBD1 or TRBD2 (6 bases each). The CDR3 totals 14 residues. The V gene's germline CDR1 is LGHDT and CDR2 YNNKEL (reference sequence). The V end lost 4 bases, the J end lost 6 bases, and 16 bases lay between the germline ends. For the CDR3, the DNA is TGTGCCAGCAGCCCCACGGGGGCAGGCCTCGAGCAGTACTTC. Its translation is CASSPTGAGLEQYF.